These 25 T cell receptor beta chains came from one sample sequenced in a study of Ad26.COV2.S vaccination and SARS-CoV-2 variants. Repertoires were generated with immunoSEQ multiplex PCR, while TCRdb's copy carries only in-frame clones and drops some. Seen here are about 350,000 clones, 92% observed once, and the top ten hold under 4%. The sequenced sample was peripheral blood, obtained after recovery from COVID-19. Receptor source: a human donor who had recovered from COVID-19.

V is TRBV2 and J is TRBJ1-4; 7 bases line up with TRBD1. The CDR3 length is 12 residues. With V trimmed by 8 bases and J by 5 bases, 2 bases remained unmatched. Germline V CDR1 and CDR2: SNHLY, FYNNEI. This chain's CDR3 is CASDRANEKLFF. The CDR3 DNA is TGTGCCAGCGACAGGGCCAATGAAAAACTGTTTTTT. The variable domain in full, with the rest retrieved from reference TRBV2 and TRBJ1-4, is EPEVTQTPSHQVTQMGQEVILRCVPISNHLYFYWYRQILGQKVEFLVSFYNNEISEKSEIFDDQFSVERPDGSNFTLKIRSTKLEDSAMYFCASDRANEKLFFGSGTQLSVL.

J is TRBJ2-7 and V is TRBV10-1, with D perhaps given as TRBD1 or TRBD2 (5 bases each). This CDR3 is built from 13 residues. V shed 4 bases and J shed 2 bases, with 9 bases lying between them. The germline V gene has CDR1 WNHNN and CDR2 SYGVQD (reference sequence). The DNA for the CDR3 is TGCGCCAGCAGTGCGGGGCCCACCTACGAGCAGTACTTC. Protein sequence: CASSAGPTYEQYF.

J is TRBJ2-7 and V is TRBV27, with TRBD2 matching 8 bases. The germline gives CDR1 MNHEY, CDR2 SMNVEV (reference sequence). The CDR3 length is 14 residues. With 6 bases clipped from V and 2 bases from J, the junction kept 6 bases outside the gene matches. DNA for the CDR3: TGTGCCAGCAGCCCCGGGGGGGGGCCCTACGAGCAGTACTTC. Translated, it gives CASSPGGGPYEQYF.

This clone has a single count. The chain combines TRBV19 with TRBJ1-5; 10 bases agree with TRBD1. The CDR3 runs to 15 residues. Germline CDR1 reads LNHDA; CDR2 reads SQIVND (reference sequence). Losses at the gene ends were 5 bases for V and 4 bases for J; bases not matched to a gene: 5. In nucleotides, the CDR3 is TGTGCCAGTAGTGGGGGGACAGGGGCAAATCAGCCCCAGCATTTT. Translating gives CASSGGTGANQPQHF.

The V call is TRBV3-1 (or the pseudogene TRBV3-2), the J call TRBJ1-4; 10 nucleotides agree with TRBD1. The CDR3 is 15 amino acids. Unmatched junction bases numbered 7, after V lost 4 bases and J lost 8 bases. Per germline, CDR1 LGHDT and CDR2 YNNKEL (reference sequence). The CDR3 loop is CASSRGDRGGEKLFF. Here the CDR3 DNA reads TGTGCCAGCAGCCGTGGGGACAGGGGTGGAGAAAAACTGTTTTTT.

This clone was observed a single time. V gene TRBV9 combines with J gene TRBJ1-1; D is undetermined. This CDR3 is 13 amino acids long. Germline loops: CDR1 SGDLS, CDR2 YYNGEE. The ends were cut back, 0 bases at V and 6 bases at J, with 9 bases in the middle. The CDR3 nucleotides are TGTGCCAGCAGCGTAGGCTATGGAGCTGAAGCTTTCTTT. It is translated as CASSVGYGAEAFF.

This clone was recorded a few times. The chain has TRBV18 and TRBJ1-4; TRBD1 might be the D (5 bases). The germline V gene encodes CDR1 KGHSH and CDR2 LQKENI. Trimming shortened V by 10 bases and J by 8 bases, and 11 bases separated the two germline ends. The CDR3 loop spans 11 amino acids. The CDR3 reads CATPRAEKLFF. CDR3 bases: TGTGCCACTCCCAGGGCCGAAAAACTGTTTTTT.

The V gene is TRBV29-1, the J gene TRBJ2-2; TRBD1 aligns across 7 bases. This CDR3 comprises 14 residues. V was clipped by 3 bases and J by 1 base; unmatched bases: 2. Germline CDR1 is SQVTM and CDR2 is ANQGSEA. In DNA form, the CDR3 reads TGCAGCGTTGAGAGGACAGGGAACACCGGGGAGCTGTTTTTT. Residues: CSVERTGNTGELFF.

This sequence joins TRBV5-1 and TRBJ2-4; the D call may be TRBD1 or TRBD2 (6 bases each). This CDR3 spans 15 amino acids. The germline CDR1 and CDR2 sequences are SGHRS and YFSETQ. Deletions cut 1 base from V and 8 bases from J, with 16 bases between. DNA of the CDR3: TGCGCCAGCAGCTTGCTTAGCGGCAGGGGAGACATTCAGTACTTC. It translates to CASSLLSGRGDIQYF.

This clone turned up a few times. The chain couples TRBV29-1 to TRBJ2-7, with 11 bases that match TRBD2. The CDR3 extends over 12 amino acids. Per germline, CDR1 SQVTM and CDR2 ANQGSEA. The trim removed 6 bases at V and 3 bases at J, leaving 1 base unmatched. The CDR3 bases are TGCAGCGTCCTAGCGGGGGGCTACGAGCAGTACTTC. Its translation is CSVLAGGYEQYF.

The rearrangement joins TRBV6-1 to TRBJ1-2; 8 nucleotides agree with TRBD1. Losses at the gene ends were 2 bases for V and 8 bases for J; bases not matched to a gene: 4. The germline gives CDR1 MNHNS, CDR2 SASEGT. The CDR3 extends over 13 amino acids. The CDR3, as DNA: TGTGCCAGCAGTGAACAGGGGGCTGGAGGCTACACCTTC. Protein: CASSEQGAGGYTF.

The chain carries TRBV9 and TRBJ1-1, with D hard to call. Looked up from germline, CDR1 is SGDLS and CDR2 is YYNGEE. Trimming pared 1 base from V and 3 bases from J, leaving 13 bases between. CDR3 length: 15 amino acids. The CDR3 sequence: CASSVTSGLDTEAFF. The CDR3 DNA follows: TGTGCCAGCAGCGTAACCTCTGGATTGGACACTGAAGCTTTCTTT.

This clone showed up just once. The chain couples TRBV5-1 to TRBJ1-2, with a possible D match to TRBD1 (5 bases). The V end was cut by 4 bases, the J end by 5 bases, with 24 bases between. This CDR3 comprises 17 residues. The germline V gene has CDR1 SGHRS and CDR2 YFSETQ. The CDR3 reads CASSPRTTPSVWYGYTF. CDR3 bases: TGCGCCAGCAGCCCCAGGACAACGCCCTCCGTCTGGTATGGCTACACCTTC.

V is TRBV4-1 and J is TRBJ2-1, with TRBD1 identical over 7 bases. Germline values: CDR1 MGHRA, CDR2 YSYEKL. The CDR3 runs 16 residues. Losses at the gene ends were 4 bases for V and 1 base for J; bases not matched to a gene: 7. CDR3 sequence reads: CASSPQQGVSYNEQFF. In nucleotides, the CDR3 is TGCGCCAGCAGCCCGCAGCAGGGGGTATCCTACAATGAGCAGTTCTTC.

The chain recombines TRBV7-8 with TRBJ2-3, with D perhaps being TRBD1 or TRBD2 (7 bases each). This CDR3 spans 14 amino acids. V lost 5 bases and J lost 5, with 14 bases in between. Germline CDR1 is SGHVS and CDR2 is FQNEAQ. CDR3 coding DNA: TGTGCCAGCAGCCCCCAGGGGGGGGGAGATACGCAGTATTTT. This sequence encodes CASSPQGGGDTQYF.

V and J are TRBV7-8 and TRBJ1-6; D gene unclear. Looked up from germline, CDR1 is SGHVS and CDR2 is FQNEAQ. With 3 bases removed from V and 7 bases from J, the gap between germline ends came to 10 bases. There are 14 residues in the CDR3. The CDR3 DNA follows: TGTGCCAGCAGCTTGGCAGACGGAAATTCACCCCTCCACTTT. It specifies CASSLADGNSPLHF.

This clone was detected only once. The rearrangement uses TRBV7-8 and TRBJ2-2; D remains ambiguous. The germline V gene has CDR1 SGHVS and CDR2 FQNEAQ. This CDR3 spans 14 amino acids. V was pared by 3 bases and J by 6 bases, with 11 bases between. The CDR3 here is CASSFSGPPGELFF. CDR3 DNA sequence: TGTGCCAGCAGCTTCTCCGGGCCCCCCGGGGAGCTGTTTTTT.

This chain uses TRBV6-2 or TRBV6-3 with TRBJ2-1; 8 bases line up with TRBD2. CDR1 and CDR2 from the germline V gene are MNHEY and SVGEGT. The CDR3 contains 14 residues. J gave up 5 bases and V 5 bases, and 5 bases lay outside the gene matches. The CDR3 DNA is TGTGCCAGCAGTCCAGCGGGGGTAGACAATGAGCAGTTCTTC. Its protein product is CASSPAGVDNEQFF.

This sequence joins TRBV5-1 and TRBJ2-2, with a tentative D call TRBD1 (6 bases). Germline CDR1 and CDR2: SGHRS and YFSETQ. The germline V and J ends were trimmed by 4 bases and 1 base, with 20 bases remaining between them. The CDR3 sequence is 18 residues long. The DNA for the CDR3 is TGCGCCAGCAGCCCGACACCAGGACAGACGAGGAACACCGGGGAGCTGTTTTTT. Translation: CASSPTPGQTRNTGELFF. Complete variable domain (other parts from reference TRBV5-1 and TRBJ2-2): KAGVTQTPRYLIKTRGQQVTLSCSPISGHRSVSWYQQTPGQGLQFLFEYFSETQRNKGNFPGRFSGRQFSNSRSEMNVSTLELGDSALYLCASSPTPGQTRNTGELFFGEGSRLTVL.

This rearrangement joins TRBV7-9 to TRBJ2-1; D is perhaps TRBD2 (7 bases). Germline V gene sequence: CDR1 SEHNR, CDR2 FQNEAQ (reference sequence). Trimming took 4 bases from V and 10 from J, leaving 20 bases between them. This CDR3 contains 15 residues. CDR3 sequence: CASSSVGGPAGEQFF. The CDR3 DNA sequence: TGTGCCAGCAGCTCGGTCGGGGGGCCCGCAGGGGAGCAGTTCTTC.

This sequence joins TRBV15 and TRBJ1-6; 9 nucleotides line up with TRBD1. Germline assignment: CDR1 LNHNV and CDR2 YYDKDF (reference sequence). CDR3 length: 15 amino acids. V was pared by 3 bases and J by 9 bases, with 6 bases of the junction left unmatched. The CDR3 here is CATSRDRGESSPLHF. In DNA, the CDR3 is TGTGCCACCAGCAGGGACAGGGGTGAGTCTTCACCCCTCCACTTT.

The V call is TRBV13, the J call TRBJ1-3, with D hard to call. This CDR3 contains 16 residues. V dropped 4 bases and J dropped 4 bases, with 17 bases sitting between them. Germline CDR1 and CDR2: PRHDT and FYEKMQ (reference sequence). For the CDR3, the DNA is TGTGCCAGCAGCTACCGAAGACCGAGACCCGGAAACACCATATATTTT. It is translated as CASSYRRPRPGNTIYF.

In nucleotides, the CDR3 is TGCGCCAGCAGCTCCGGACTAGCGGGGTCCTACGAGCAGTACTTC. Protein: CASSSGLAGSYEQYF. The chain recombines TRBV5-1 with TRBJ2-7, with TRBD2 identical over 12 bases. V was clipped by 3 bases and J by 1 base; unmatched bases: 2. The CDR3 consists of 15 residues. From germline, CDR1 is SGHRS and CDR2 YFSETQ.

This chain uses TRBV7-8 with TRBJ2-1; 8 nucleotides align to TRBD2. Germline CDR1 and CDR2: SGHVS and FQNEAQ. V lost 4 bases, J lost 7 bases, and 15 bases stayed unmatched. The CDR3 has 17 amino acids. The DNA of the CDR3 is TGTGCCAGCAGCTCCGGGGAGGGGCGGGGGGCCCGTAATGAGCAGTTCTTC. This encodes CASSSGEGRGARNEQFF.

The chain combines TRBV6-5 with TRBJ2-7, with D perhaps TRBD1 (7 bases). Trimming cost V 6 bases and J 6 bases, with 15 bases left between them. CDR1 and CDR2 (germline): MNHEY, SVGAGI. The CDR3 covers 13 residues. In nucleotides, the CDR3 is TGTGCCAGCAGGCGGGACAGCCTGGGCGAGCAGTACTTC. Amino acid sequence: CASRRDSLGEQYF.